A single sample gave rise to the 21 T cell receptor beta chains below, sequenced in a study of blood T cells in healthy people across ages. With a J-beta primer mix and a sample-barcoded 5' primer, a second PCR ran about 6 to 11 cycles. TCRdb independently ran MiXCR on the 5' RACE reads; one entry per CDR3 protein. The data contain 850,000 to 1,300,000 distinct CDR3 sequences, more than 35% of them seen just once; the ten biggest clones take up 15% to 20%. The sample consisted of blood. These receptors were collected from a woman in her sixties or seventies in good health.

The V call is TRBV2, the J call TRBJ2-7; 14 nucleotides align to TRBD2. This CDR3 is 14 amino acids long. Germline CDR1 and CDR2: SNHLY and FYNNEI. J was trimmed by 5 bases and V by 11 bases; bases with no gene match: 8. CDR3 in amino acids: CAGGTSGRPHEQYF. The CDR3 region has the DNA TGTGCCGGGGGGACTAGCGGGAGACCGCACGAGCAGTACTTC.

This clonotype was observed a handful of times. The chain recombines TRBV20-1 with TRBJ2-3; a weak D match, TRBD2 (7 bases). CDR3 length: 16 amino acids. Germline CDR1 is DFQATT and CDR2 is SNEGSKA (reference sequence). The ends were cut back, 3 bases at V and 9 bases at J, with 25 bases in the middle. The CDR3 DNA is TGCAGTGCTAGTCGCGCAGGGACAAGCTCGGGGGGCACGCAGTATTTT. Translating it yields CSASRAGTSSGGTQYF.

The chain uses TRBV29-1 and TRBJ1-2, with D perhaps TRBD1 (6 bases). Trimming left V 4 bases short and J 8 bases short, with 14 bases between. Per germline, CDR1 SQVTM and CDR2 ANQGSEA. This CDR3 has 12 amino acids. This CDR3 is CSVVSGQNGYTF. CDR3 in DNA: TGCAGCGTTGTGTCAGGACAGAACGGCTACACCTTC.

The chain recombines TRBV12-3 or TRBV12-4 with TRBJ2-3; no clear D gene. The CDR3 runs 12 residues. Deletions cut 2 bases from V and 8 bases from J, with 8 bases between. CDR3 residues: CASSLSRSTQYF. CDR3 in DNA: TGTGCCAGCAGTTTAAGTAGAAGTACGCAGTATTTT.

CDR3 region: CASSAWDRVALHF. The CDR3 bases are TGTGCCAGCAGTGCTTGGGACAGGGTTGCCCTCCACTTT. The chain has TRBV2 and TRBJ1-6, with 9 bases fitting TRBD1. Germline V gene data show CDR1 as SNHLY and CDR2 as FYNNEI. This CDR3 is 13 amino acids long. V shed 4 bases and J 14 bases; nucleotides not matched to a gene: 6.

This clonotype is a singleton in its sample. V gene TRBV27 combines with J gene TRBJ1-6; 8 bases map to TRBD1. J gave up 9 bases and V 8 bases, and 6 bases lay outside the gene matches. CDR1 is MNHEY, CDR2 SMNVEV, per germline (reference sequence). The CDR3 contains 13 residues. Here the CDR3 DNA reads TGTGCCAGCGTACAGGGGGTAGGTTCACCCCTCCACTTT. It yields the protein CASVQGVGSPLHF.

The V gene is TRBV5-1, the J gene TRBJ2-1, with a weak D call TRBD1 (8 bases). V lost 3 bases and J 8 bases, leaving 15 bases between the germline ends. Per germline, CDR1 SGHRS and CDR2 YFSETQ. The CDR3 is 14 residues long. Here the CDR3 DNA reads TGCGCCAGCAGCTCGACAGGGGCGGGGGATGAGCAGTTCTTC. As protein: CASSSTGAGDEQFF.

The chain has TRBV6-6 and TRBJ2-5; 8 nucleotides line up with TRBD1. This CDR3 comprises 15 residues. Germline V gene lookup returns CDR1 MNHNY and CDR2 SVGAGI (reference sequence). The trim removed 1 base at V and 11 bases at J, leaving 12 bases unmatched. CDR3 sequence reads: CASSYWDRRNEEQYF. The CDR3 DNA reads as TGTGCCAGCAGTTACTGGGACAGGCGAAACGAGGAGCAGTACTTC.

This clonotype was recorded a few times. This sequence joins TRBV3-1 and TRBJ1-2; perhaps TRBD1 as D (6 bases). Germline CDR1 is LGHDT and CDR2 is YNNKEL (reference sequence). The V gene lost 8 bases and the J gene lost 8 bases, with 18 bases spanning the gap. This CDR3 is 13 amino acids long. CDR3 residues: CASRGAPGEGYTF. CDR3 DNA sequence: TGTGCCAGCCGGGGGGCCCCCGGGGAGGGCTACACCTTC.

This clonotype was recorded many times. The chain couples TRBV5-1 to TRBJ2-5, with D maybe TRBD1 (6 bases). Germline V gene lookup returns CDR1 SGHRS and CDR2 YFSETQ. The CDR3 totals 15 residues. The V gene lost 3 bases and the J gene lost 0 bases, with 12 bases spanning the gap. In DNA, the CDR3 is TGCGCCAGCAGCTACCCGAGGGGGTACCAAGAGACCCAGTACTTC. This translates into CASSYPRGYQETQYF.

This clonotype was picked up many times. CDR3 DNA: TGCGCCAGCAGCCGATCACTAGCAGCTTACGAGCAGTACTTC. Residues: CASSRSLAAYEQYF. The chain employs TRBV5-1 and TRBJ2-7; weak D call: TRBD2 (6 bases). CDR3 length: 14 amino acids. The V end lost 4 bases, the J end lost 4 bases, and 15 bases lay between the germline ends. Germline values: CDR1 SGHRS, CDR2 YFSETQ.

The chain uses TRBV20-1 and TRBJ2-6; unclear D gene. Between the trimmed V and J ends, which lost 3 bases and 2 bases, there was a span of 5 bases. The CDR3 sequence is 13 residues long. Germline V gene lookup returns CDR1 DFQATT and CDR2 SNEGSKA (reference sequence). CDR3 DNA sequence: TGCAGTGCTAGGATCCCTGGGGCCAACGTCCTGACTTTC. Protein product: CSARIPGANVLTF.

This chain joins TRBV5-1 and TRBJ2-7, with 7 bases aligning to TRBD2. With V trimmed by 0 bases and J by 2 bases, 8 bases remained unmatched. Germline lookup yields CDR1 SGHRS and CDR2 YFSETQ. The CDR3 sequence is 16 residues long. CDR3 protein: CASSLAPAGAPYEQYF. The CDR3, as DNA: TGCGCCAGCAGCTTGGCCCCCGCGGGAGCCCCCTACGAGCAGTACTTC.

The chain carries TRBV12-3 or TRBV12-4 and TRBJ2-7; D call uncertain. The CDR3 is 14 residues long. The ends were cut back, 2 bases at V and 6 bases at J, with 14 bases in the middle. Written as DNA, the CDR3 is TGTGCCAGCAGTTTATGGCCTGACGTCCTCGAGCAGTACTTC. Translated: CASSLWPDVLEQYF.

This chain uses TRBV4-1 with TRBJ2-3; TRBD2 matches at 7 bases. V lost 0 bases and J lost 0; bases outside the gene matches: 6. This CDR3 spans 17 amino acids. Germline assignment: CDR1 MGHRA and CDR2 YSYEKL. The CDR3 sequence is CASSQDGLAVSTDTQYF. The CDR3 nucleotides read TGCGCCAGCAGCCAAGATGGGCTAGCGGTGAGCACAGATACGCAGTATTTT.

The rearrangement uses TRBV15 and TRBJ2-1, with D unresolved. Germline CDR1 and CDR2: LNHNV and YYDKDF (reference sequence). Trimming cost V 1 base and J 10 bases, with 14 bases left between them. CDR3 length: 14 amino acids. CDR3 protein: CATSRVGLADEQFF. CDR3 in DNA: TGTGCCACCAGCAGAGTTGGGTTGGCTGACGAGCAGTTCTTC.

This clonotype was detected only a few times. The rearrangement uses TRBV5-1 and TRBJ2-3; D gene uncertain. The ends were cut back, 1 base at V and 6 bases at J, with 9 bases in the middle. This CDR3 spans 13 amino acids. The germline V gene encodes CDR1 SGHRS and CDR2 YFSETQ. The CDR3 nucleotides are TGCGCCAGCAGCTTGTTACTCTCGGATACGCAGTATTTT. This gives the protein CASSLLLSDTQYF.

The rearrangement links TRBV28 to TRBJ1-2, with D unresolved. The CDR3 loop spans 14 amino acids. The V end lost 3 bases, the J end lost 2 bases, and 10 bases lay between the germline ends. Germline CDR1 MDHEN, CDR2 SYDVKM. The CDR3, as DNA: TGTGCCAGCAGTTTTAGGGCGTTCAACTATGGCTACACCTTC. Residues: CASSFRAFNYGYTF.

CDR3 DNA: TGTGCCAGCAGCACGGAACCCAGAGGTGAAAAACTGTTTTTT. This codes for CASSTEPRGEKLFF. The chain couples TRBV5-4 to TRBJ1-4; the D is unclear. V was clipped by 4 bases and J by 7 bases, with 14 bases between them. Germline CDR1 and CDR2: SGHNT and YYREEE (reference sequence). The CDR3 loop spans 14 amino acids.

CDR3 region: CASSWGQAETDTQYF. The CDR3 DNA reads TGTGCCAGCAGCTGGGGACAGGCAGAAACAGATACGCAGTATTTT. J is TRBJ2-3 and V is TRBV11-2; 8 positions agree with TRBD1. The CDR3 totals 15 residues. Trimming removed 4 bases from V and 3 bases from J; junction bases left unmatched: 6. Per germline, CDR1 SGHAT and CDR2 FQNNGV. The variable domain in full, completed from reference TRBV11-2 and TRBJ2-3, reads EAGVAQSPRYKIIEKRQSVAFWCNPISGHATLYWYQQILGQGPKLLIQFQNNGVVDDSQLPKDRFSAERLKGVDSTLKIQPAKLEDSAVYLCASSWGQAETDTQYFGPGTRLTVL.

V and J are TRBV6-5 and TRBJ2-3; tentatively, D is TRBD2 (6 bases). Trimming removed 0 bases from V and 3 bases from J, with 10 bases in between. Germline lookup yields CDR1 MNHEY and CDR2 SVGAGI. The CDR3 is made up of 15 amino acids. CDR3 in amino acids: CASSYSEGTTDTQYF. Written as DNA, the CDR3 is TGTGCCAGCAGTTACTCTGAGGGGACTACAGATACGCAGTATTTT.